These T cell receptor beta chains were read from a single sample in a study of early T cells in non-severe SARS-CoV-2 infection. TCRdb processed the 5' RACE reads anew with MiXCR; each CDR3 protein has one entry. The sample records 90,000 to 120,000 distinct CDR3 sequences, about an eighth being singletons. The sequencing sample was made of whole blood. Every receptor here comes from an adult who was a healthcare worker with PCR-confirmed SARS-CoV-2 infection or an uninfected control (not recorded which). The CDR3 runs from the conserved cysteine through the conserved F or W. The D gene is left open where the match is weak. Size tells how often a clone was seen (once, few, many) or the class of an expanded clone, and some rows leave it out.

J: TRBJ2-3; size: -; V: TRBV14; D: -; DNA: TGTGCCAGCAGCCTGTATTTGGGAGTCGCAGATACGCAGTATTTT; CDR3: CASSLYLGVADTQYF
J: TRBJ2-3; size: many; V: TRBV6-6; D: TRBD2; DNA: TGTGCCAGCAGTCGCCCGGGATTCGGACTAGCGGGAGCGAGGACAGATACGCAGTATTTT; CDR3: CASSRPGFGLAGARTDTQYF
J: TRBJ2-5; size: few; V: TRBV2; D: -; DNA: TGTGCCAGCAGGCCGGACGTTAACCAAGAGACCCAGTACTTC; CDR3: CASRPDVNQETQYF
J: TRBJ2-1; size: many; V: TRBV5-1; D: TRBD2; DNA: TGCGCCAGCAGCTCCACTAGCGTGAATGAGCAGTTCTTC; CDR3: CASSSTSVNEQFF
J: TRBJ1-6; size: -; V: TRBV2; D: -; DNA: TGTGCCAGCACCCGGTTGGGCTCACCCCTCCACTTT; CDR3: CASTRLGSPLHF
J: TRBJ2-1; size: many; V: TRBV20-1; D: -; DNA: TGCAGTGCTAGAGGATACGCCAATGAGCAGTTCTTC; CDR3: CSARGYANEQFF
J: TRBJ2-6; size: many; V: TRBV20-1; D: -; DNA: TGCAGTGCTAGAGATAGTCTGGGCCCTGGGGCCAACGTCCTGACTTTC; CDR3: CSARDSLGPGANVLTF
J: TRBJ2-3; size: many; V: TRBV6-6; D: TRBD1; DNA: TGTGCCACCGAGGACAGGTCTAGCACAGATACGCAGTATTTT; CDR3: CATEDRSSTDTQYF
J: TRBJ2-7; size: many; V: TRBV30; D: -; DNA: TGTGCCTGGAGTCCATCCTACGAGCAGTACTTC; CDR3: CAWSPSYEQYF
J: TRBJ2-5; size: many; V: TRBV7-2; D: TRBD2; DNA: TGTGCCAGCAGCAAAGTCACCGGGACTAGCGGAAAGACCCAGTACTTC; CDR3: CASSKVTGTSGKTQYF
J: TRBJ2-7; size: -; V: TRBV3-1; D: -; DNA: TGTGCCAGCAGTCCCCAAGGACCGTCCTACGAGCAGTACTTC; CDR3: CASSPQGPSYEQYF
J: TRBJ2-2; size: -; V: TRBV7-3; D: -; DNA: TGTGCCAGCAGCTTAAATAGGCACGGGGAGCTGTTTTTT; CDR3: CASSLNRHGELFF
J: TRBJ1-3; size: many; V: TRBV5-1; D: -; DNA: TGCGCCAGCAGCTTGGACGTTGGAAACACCATATATTTT; CDR3: CASSLDVGNTIYF
J: TRBJ2-2; size: -; V: TRBV9; D: -; DNA: TGTGCCAGCAGCGTAGCCGTGGCTACCGGGGAGCTGTTTTTT; CDR3: CASSVAVATGELFF
J: TRBJ2-7; size: many; V: TRBV3-1; D: -; DNA: TGTGCCAGCAGCCAAGATAGGGTTGTTGGGCCCTCTTCCCGCCCTTACGAGCAGTACTTC; CDR3: CASSQDRVVGPSSRPYEQYF
J: TRBJ1-3; size: -; V: TRBV10-3; D: -; DNA: TGTGCCATCAGTGATCCAGGGGACTACTCTGGAAACACCATATATTTT; CDR3: CAISDPGDYSGNTIYF
J: TRBJ2-7; size: many; V: TRBV28; D: TRBD2; DNA: TGTGCCACCTCTAGCGGGGGGGCCTACGAGCAGTACTTC; CDR3: CATSSGGAYEQYF
J: TRBJ1-3; size: once; V: TRBV5-1; D: -; DNA: TGCGCCAGCAGCTTGGATGGAAACACCATATATTTT; CDR3: CASSLDGNTIYF
J: TRBJ2-7; size: many; V: TRBV6-1; D: TRBD2; DNA: TGTGCCAGCAGTCCCCTGGCTAGCGGGAGCCCCCCCGCCGACGAGCAGTACTTC; CDR3: CASSPLASGSPPADEQYF
J: TRBJ1-4; size: many; V: TRBV20-1; D: TRBD1; DNA: TGCAGTGCCCAAAGACAGGGAGGGGAAAAACTGTTTTTT; CDR3: CSAQRQGGEKLFF
J: TRBJ2-5; size: many; V: TRBV3-1; D: -; DNA: TGTGCCAGCAGCCAAGTCGACTCGGAGACCCAGTACTTC; CDR3: CASSQVDSETQYF
J: TRBJ1-5; size: few; V: TRBV20-1; D: TRBD1; DNA: TGCAGTGCTAGGAGAAATCGACAGGGGGCGCGGAATCAGCCCCAGCATTTT; CDR3: CSARRNRQGARNQPQHF
J: TRBJ1-6; size: -; V: TRBV11-3; D: -; DNA: TGTGCCAGCAGCTTAGACCGCACAGCAAATAATTCACCCCTCCACTTT; CDR3: CASSLDRTANNSPLHF
J: TRBJ1-2; size: -; V: TRBV5-1; D: -; DNA: TGCGCCAGCAGCCCTAGTAGGGGGACGCACTATGGCTACACCTTC; CDR3: CASSPSRGTHYGYTF
J: TRBJ2-2; size: many; V: TRBV7-8; D: -; DNA: TGTGCCAGCAGCTTAGCGGGGGGCCCCGGGGAGCTGTTTTTT; CDR3: CASSLAGGPGELFF
J: TRBJ2-1; size: many; V: TRBV2; D: TRBD1; DNA: TGTGCCAGCACCTGGACAGGGATAAATGAGCAGTTCTTC; CDR3: CASTWTGINEQFF
J: TRBJ2-7; size: -; V: TRBV30; D: -; DNA: TGTGCCTGGGGTGGGCCGAACCACTACGAGCAGTACTTC; CDR3: CAWGGPNHYEQYF
J: TRBJ2-7; size: -; V: TRBV6-5; D: TRBD1; DNA: TGTGTCAGCACCCCCGGCACAGGGGGCGTCGAGCAGTACTTC; CDR3: CVSTPGTGGVEQYF
J: TRBJ2-7; size: many; V: TRBV5-5; D: TRBD2; DNA: TGTGCCAGCAGACTAGCGGCCCACGAGCAGTACTTC; CDR3: CASRLAAHEQYF
J: TRBJ2-7; size: -; V: TRBV7-2; D: TRBD2; DNA: TGTGCCAGCAGCTTAGGCTCTAGCGGGGGAACCTACGAGCAGTACTTC; CDR3: CASSLGSSGGTYEQYF
J: TRBJ2-2; size: many; V: TRBV11-3; D: -; DNA: TGTGCCAGCAGCTTATCAGGGTCGGGCACCGGGGAGCTGTTTTTT; CDR3: CASSLSGSGTGELFF
J: TRBJ2-7; size: few; V: TRBV30; D: -; DNA: TGTGCCTGGAGTACCGCGGGCGAGCAGTACTTC; CDR3: CAWSTAGEQYF
J: TRBJ1-1; size: few; V: TRBV28; D: -; DNA: TGTGCCAGCAGTCTCCTAGGACAGCTGAACACTGAAGCTTTCTTT; CDR3: CASSLLGQLNTEAFF